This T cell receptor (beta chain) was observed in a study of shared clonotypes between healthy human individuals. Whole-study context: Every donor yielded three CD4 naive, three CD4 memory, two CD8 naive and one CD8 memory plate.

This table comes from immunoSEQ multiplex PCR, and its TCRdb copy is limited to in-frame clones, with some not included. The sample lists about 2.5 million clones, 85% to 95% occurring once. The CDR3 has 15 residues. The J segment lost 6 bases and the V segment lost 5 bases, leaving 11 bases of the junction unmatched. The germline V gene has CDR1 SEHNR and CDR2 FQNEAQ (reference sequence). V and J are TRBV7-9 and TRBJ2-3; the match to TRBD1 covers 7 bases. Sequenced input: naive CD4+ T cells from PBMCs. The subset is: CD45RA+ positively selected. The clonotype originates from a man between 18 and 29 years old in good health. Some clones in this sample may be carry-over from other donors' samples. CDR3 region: CASSMTGNSGDTQYF. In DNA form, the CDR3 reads TGTGCCAGCAGCATGACAGGGAATAGTGGCGATACGCAGTATTTT.